Listed here are 15 T cell receptor beta chains from one sample, sequenced in a study of T cell repertoires in cytomegalovirus infection. The antigens for these receptors are not known. MiXCR, run by TCRdb on the reads, gives a single entry per CDR3 protein. This sample has about 500,000 distinct CDR3 sequences; around 30% occur once, and the top ten carry roughly a sixth. The sample here was cultured PBMCs, taken from culture after CMV antigen stimulation. The source of these receptors is a human donor in good health (CMV status not recorded). Some clones in this sample may be carry-over from other donors' samples.

This chain uses TRBV6-2 or TRBV6-3 with TRBJ2-1; 7 bases align to TRBD2. Looked up from germline, CDR1 is MNHEY and CDR2 is SVGEGT. V lost 0 bases to trimming and J lost 8 bases; unmatched junction nucleotides: 16. The CDR3 totals 18 residues. Here the CDR3 DNA reads TGTGCCAGCAGTTACTCCCGGCTTGGGAGGGAGGGCTTGGATGAGCAGTTCTTC. Translating it yields CASSYSRLGREGLDEQFF.

CDR3: CASSSSGRETQYF. The CDR3, as DNA: TGTGCCAGTAGCTCGAGCGGGAGGGAGACCCAGTACTTC. This chain connects TRBV19 to TRBJ2-5; 9 nucleotides line up with TRBD2. The V and J ends lost 6 bases and 5 bases, in that order; junction bases with no gene match: 4. The CDR3 consists of 13 residues. CDR1 is LNHDA, CDR2 SQIVND, per germline (reference sequence).

Turning to this clonotype: The junction shows a germline mismatch at one end, possibly a read error. J is TRBJ2-7 and V is TRBV7-9; D is ambiguous. The V gene's germline CDR1 is SEHNR and CDR2 FQNEAQ (reference sequence). The CDR3 totals 12 residues. This CDR3 reads CASSLDGYGQYF. CDR3 nucleotides: TGTGCCAGCAGCTTAGATGGCTACGGGCAGTACTTC.

A few counts support this clonotype. This chain connects TRBV19 to TRBJ2-2; TRBD1 matches 10 bases. Trimming at V came to 5 bases and at J to 5 bases, leaving 5 bases not matched to a gene. Germline V CDR1 and CDR2: LNHDA, SQIVND (reference sequence). The CDR3 runs 15 residues. In nucleotides, the CDR3 is TGTGCCAGTAGTTGGACAGGGGGAAGGACCGGGGAGCTGTTTTTT. This sequence encodes CASSWTGGRTGELFF.

This clonotype was counted ten times or more. V gene TRBV7-9 combines with J gene TRBJ2-6; D not resolved. Trimming took 7 bases from V and 0 from J, leaving 4 bases between them. CDR1 is SEHNR, CDR2 FQNEAQ, per germline (reference sequence). The CDR3 length is 13 residues. The CDR3 DNA follows: TGTGCCAGCATGGTCTCTGGGGCCAACGTCCTGACTTTC. Residues: CASMVSGANVLTF. Full variable domain (missing parts from reference TRBV7-9 and TRBJ2-6): DTGVSQNPRHKITKRGQNVTFRCDPISEHNRLYWYRQTLGQGPEFLTYFQNEAQLEKSRLLSDRFSAERPKGSFSTLEIQRTEQGDSAMYLCASMVSGANVLTFGAGSRLTVL.

This clonotype has just a few counts. The chain uses TRBV7-2 and TRBJ1-4; the D is unclear. The CDR3 covers 16 residues. Trimming took 5 bases from V and 4 from J, leaving 17 bases between them. Germline V gene data show CDR1 as SGHTA and CDR2 as FQGNSA. The CDR3 here is CASSPSWERVNEKLFF. CDR3 nucleotide sequence: TGTGCCAGCAGCCCATCGTGGGAGCGGGTTAATGAAAAACTGTTTTTT.

In this sample, this clonotype turned up once. The J gene is TRBJ2-7, the V gene TRBV28, with D unresolved. This CDR3 is 11 amino acids long. Trimming left V 5 bases short and J 3 bases short, with 5 bases between. CDR1 and CDR2 (germline): MDHEN, SYDVKM. Here the CDR3 reads CASSAHYEQYF. CDR3 coding DNA: TGTGCCAGCAGTGCACACTACGAGCAGTACTTC.

The V call is TRBV13, the J call TRBJ2-7; the match to TRBD2 covers 7 bases. CDR1 PRHDT and CDR2 FYEKMQ come from the germline V gene (reference sequence). The CDR3 spans 15 residues. Losses at the gene ends were 1 base for V and 5 bases for J; bases not matched to a gene: 8. The CDR3 region is CASSLAVRENHEQYF. The CDR3 region has the DNA TGTGCCAGCAGCTTAGCTGTGCGGGAGAACCACGAGCAGTACTTC.

The chain joins TRBV28 to TRBJ1-2; D not resolved. The CDR3 length is 12 residues. Germline V gene data show CDR1 as MDHEN and CDR2 as SYDVKM. V lost 3 bases and J 7 bases, leaving 9 bases between the germline ends. CDR3 bases: TGTGCCAGCAGTTTGGGCGGAAGTGGCTACACCTTC. This encodes CASSLGGSGYTF.

V and J are TRBV7-8 and TRBJ1-1, with D perhaps matching TRBD1 (5 bases). V shed 0 bases and J shed 5 bases, with 16 bases lying between them. Germline V gene data show CDR1 as SGHVS and CDR2 as FQNEAQ. The CDR3 is 16 residues long. As DNA, the CDR3 is TGTGCCAGCAGCTTAGCAGGCCTTGAGGGGTGGACTGAAGCTTTCTTT. This translates into CASSLAGLEGWTEAFF. The whole variable domain, filled in from reference TRBV7-8 and TRBJ1-1, reads GAGVSQSPRYKVAKRGQDVALRCDPISGHVSLFWYQQALGQGPEFLTYFQNEAQLDKSGLPSDRFFAERPEGSVSTLKIQRTQQEDSAVYLCASSLAGLEGWTEAFFGQGTRLTVV.

There are many counts of this clonotype. The genes are TRBV7-2 and TRBJ2-7, with D perhaps matching TRBD1 (5 bases). Between the trimmed V and J ends, which lost 7 bases and 3 bases, there was a span of 19 bases. The CDR3 consists of 15 residues. Germline CDR1 and CDR2: SGHTA and FQGNSA. The CDR3 DNA follows: TGTGCCAGCACCCCATCGGCAGGGCAAAGCTACGAGCAGTACTTC. As protein: CASTPSAGQSYEQYF.

This clonotype appeared many times. The chain combines TRBV7-2 with TRBJ1-5, with no clear D. The CDR3 has 15 amino acids. The V end lost 5 bases, the J end lost 0 bases, and 11 bases lay between the germline ends. Germline assignment: CDR1 SGHTA and CDR2 FQGNSA. CDR3 nucleotide sequence: TGTGCCAGCAGCCGTTCAACAGCTAGCAATCAGCCCCAGCATTTT. Protein sequence: CASSRSTASNQPQHF.

This clonotype has a count of ten or more. The chain carries TRBV5-4 and TRBJ1-4; a possible D gene is TRBD1 (6 bases). Germline V gene lookup returns CDR1 SGHNT and CDR2 YYREEE (reference sequence). V dropped 0 bases and J dropped 5 bases, with 8 bases sitting between them. CDR3 length equals 14 residues. CDR3 residues: CASSLGTVNEKLFF. The DNA for the CDR3 is TGTGCCAGCAGCTTGGGGACAGTAAATGAAAAACTGTTTTTT.

This clonotype was found once. The gene calls are TRBV5-1 and TRBJ2-3; TRBD1 matches at 9 bases. Looked up from germline, CDR1 is SGHRS and CDR2 is YFSETQ. CDR3 length: 16 residues. With V trimmed by 8 bases and J by 0 bases, 10 bases remained unmatched. The CDR3 here is CARSPDRGLSTDTQYF. CDR3 bases: TGCGCCAGAAGCCCGGACAGGGGACTTAGCACAGATACGCAGTATTTT.

The gene calls are TRBV6-6 and TRBJ2-3, with TRBD2 identical over 11 bases. This CDR3 spans 15 amino acids. After removal of 0 bases from V and 4 bases from J, the junction contained 0 bases not matched to a gene. Germline assignment: CDR1 MNHNY and CDR2 SVGAGI (reference sequence). The DNA for the CDR3 is TGTGCCAGCAGTTACTCGGGACTAGCGGCAGATACGCAGTATTTT. Its protein product is CASSYSGLAADTQYF.